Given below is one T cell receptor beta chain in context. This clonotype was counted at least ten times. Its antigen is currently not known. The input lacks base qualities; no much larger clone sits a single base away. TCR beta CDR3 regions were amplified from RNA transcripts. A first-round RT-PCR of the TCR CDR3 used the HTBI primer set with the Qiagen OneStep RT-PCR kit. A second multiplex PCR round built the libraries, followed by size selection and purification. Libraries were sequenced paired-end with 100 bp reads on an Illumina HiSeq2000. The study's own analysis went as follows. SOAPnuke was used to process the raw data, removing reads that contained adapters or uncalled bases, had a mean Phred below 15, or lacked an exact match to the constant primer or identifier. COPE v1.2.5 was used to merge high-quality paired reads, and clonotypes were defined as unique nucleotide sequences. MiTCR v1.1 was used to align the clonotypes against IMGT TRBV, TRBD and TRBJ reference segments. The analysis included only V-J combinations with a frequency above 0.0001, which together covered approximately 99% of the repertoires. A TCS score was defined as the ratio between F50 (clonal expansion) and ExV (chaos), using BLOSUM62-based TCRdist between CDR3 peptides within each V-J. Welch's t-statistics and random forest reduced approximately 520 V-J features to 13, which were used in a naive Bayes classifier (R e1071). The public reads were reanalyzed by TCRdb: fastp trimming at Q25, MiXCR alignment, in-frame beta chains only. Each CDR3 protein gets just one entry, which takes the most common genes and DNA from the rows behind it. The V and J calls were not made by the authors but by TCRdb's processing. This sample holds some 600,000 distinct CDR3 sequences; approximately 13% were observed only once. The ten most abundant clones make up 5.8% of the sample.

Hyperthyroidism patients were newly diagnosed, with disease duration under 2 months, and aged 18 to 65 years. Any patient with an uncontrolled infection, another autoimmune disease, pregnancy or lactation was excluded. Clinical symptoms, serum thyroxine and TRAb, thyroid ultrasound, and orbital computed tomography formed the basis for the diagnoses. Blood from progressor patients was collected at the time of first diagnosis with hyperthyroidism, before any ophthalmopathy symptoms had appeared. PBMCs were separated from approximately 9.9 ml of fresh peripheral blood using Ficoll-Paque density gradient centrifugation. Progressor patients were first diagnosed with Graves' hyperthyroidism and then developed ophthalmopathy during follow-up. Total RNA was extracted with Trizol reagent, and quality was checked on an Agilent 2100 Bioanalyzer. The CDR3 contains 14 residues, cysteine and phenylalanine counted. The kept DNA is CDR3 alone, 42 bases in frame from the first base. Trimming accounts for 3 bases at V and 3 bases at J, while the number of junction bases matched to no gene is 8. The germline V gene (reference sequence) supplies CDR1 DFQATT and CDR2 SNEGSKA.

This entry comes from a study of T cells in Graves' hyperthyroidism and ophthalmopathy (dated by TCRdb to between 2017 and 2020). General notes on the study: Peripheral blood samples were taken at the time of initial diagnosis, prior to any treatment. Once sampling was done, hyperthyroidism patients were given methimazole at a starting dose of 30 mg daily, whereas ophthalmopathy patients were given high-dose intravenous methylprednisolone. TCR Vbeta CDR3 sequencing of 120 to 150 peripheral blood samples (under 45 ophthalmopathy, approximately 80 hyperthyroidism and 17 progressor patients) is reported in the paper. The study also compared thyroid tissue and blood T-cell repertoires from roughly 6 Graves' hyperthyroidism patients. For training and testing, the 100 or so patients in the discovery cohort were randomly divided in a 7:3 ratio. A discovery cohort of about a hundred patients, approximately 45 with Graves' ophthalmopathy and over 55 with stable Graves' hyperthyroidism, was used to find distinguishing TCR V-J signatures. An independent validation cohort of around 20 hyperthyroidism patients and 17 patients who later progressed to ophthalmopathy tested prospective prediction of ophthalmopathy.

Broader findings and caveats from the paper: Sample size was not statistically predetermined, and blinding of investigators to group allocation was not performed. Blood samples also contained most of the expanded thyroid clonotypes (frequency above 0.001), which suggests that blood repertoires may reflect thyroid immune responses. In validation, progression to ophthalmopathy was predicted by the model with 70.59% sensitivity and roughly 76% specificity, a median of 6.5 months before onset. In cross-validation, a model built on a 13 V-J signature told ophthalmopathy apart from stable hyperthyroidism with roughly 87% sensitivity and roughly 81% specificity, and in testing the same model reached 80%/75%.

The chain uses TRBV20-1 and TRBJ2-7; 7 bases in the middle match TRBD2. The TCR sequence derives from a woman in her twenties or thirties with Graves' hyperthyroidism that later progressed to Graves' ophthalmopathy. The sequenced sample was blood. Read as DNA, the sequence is TGCAGTGCTAGTTTAGTAGCGGGCCACTACGAGCAGTACTTC. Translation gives CSASLVAGHYEQYF.